This paragraph covers one TCR beta chain sequence. Its antigen is unknown. V lost 11 bases and J lost 6, with 11 bases in between. CDR3 length: 11 residues. Germline V gene lookup returns CDR1 ENHRY and CDR2 SYGVKD. Measured with immunoSEQ multiplex PCR; TCRdb has only the in-frame clones, and not every one. The data show about 53,000 clones, around four fifths seen once. The data originate from a study of memory CD4+ T cells and cytomegalovirus serostatus. Study results and limitations: Suggested: most of the CMV-linked TCR signature lies in CD4+ memory cells. Repertoires predicted CMV serostatus with median bootstrapped AUC of approximately 0.95. Of under 200 reported CMV TCRbeta sequences, under 70 were found in memory CD4+ repertoires.

The sort gate was single viable CD3+CD4+CD8-CD45RO+ cells for memory CD4+ T cells. The sequencing sample was made of memory CD4+ T cells from blood. The rearrangement joins TRBV10-3 to TRBJ2-1; no clear D gene. This clonotype originated in an adult in good health and CMV-seronegative. CDR3 DNA: TGTGCCTCCCAAAACTCCAATGAGCAGTTCTTC. Its translation is CASQNSNEQFF.